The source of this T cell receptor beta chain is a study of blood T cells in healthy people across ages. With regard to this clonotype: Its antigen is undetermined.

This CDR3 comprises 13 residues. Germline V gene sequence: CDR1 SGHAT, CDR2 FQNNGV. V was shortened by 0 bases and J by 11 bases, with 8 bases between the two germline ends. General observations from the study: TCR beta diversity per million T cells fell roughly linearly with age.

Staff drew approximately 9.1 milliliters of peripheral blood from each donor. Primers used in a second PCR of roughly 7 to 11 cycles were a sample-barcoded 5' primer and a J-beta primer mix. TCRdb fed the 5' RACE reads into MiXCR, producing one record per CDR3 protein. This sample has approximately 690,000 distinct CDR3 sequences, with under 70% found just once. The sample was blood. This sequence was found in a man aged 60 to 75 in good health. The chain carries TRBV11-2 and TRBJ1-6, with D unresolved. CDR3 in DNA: TGTGCCAGCAGCTTAGAGAGGGAGACACCCCTCCACTTT. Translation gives CASSLERETPLHF.